Listed below are T cell receptor beta chains from one sample, sequenced in a study of blood T cells in healthy people across ages. MiXCR was run by TCRdb on the 5' RACE reads, yielding one entry per CDR3 protein. The sample lists about 1 million distinct CDR3 sequences, more than 35% occurring once. The sample taken for sequencing was blood. The source of these receptors is a woman aged 55-69 years in good health. Each CDR3 is given with its conserved first and last residue. A D gene is named only where the DNA matches it firmly. Size tells how often a clone was seen (once, few, many) or the class of an expanded clone, and some rows leave it out.

abundance: few; len: 13; j_gene: TRBJ2-5; v_gene: TRBV10-3; d_gene: NA; CDR3aa: CAISQVGGNEQYF; CDR3nt: TGTGCCATCAGCCAAGTCGGGGGCAATGAGCAGTACTTC
abundance: NA; len: 14; j_gene: TRBJ2-7; v_gene: TRBV29-1; d_gene: TRBD1; CDR3aa: CSVDGGRGSYEQYF; CDR3nt: TGCAGCGTTGATGGAGGCAGGGGGTCCTACGAGCAGTACTTC
abundance: few; len: 13; j_gene: TRBJ1-2; v_gene: TRBV29-1; d_gene: NA; CDR3aa: CSVVRDQGFGYTF; CDR3nt: TGCAGCGTGGTGCGGGATCAGGGTTTTGGCTACACCTTC
abundance: many; len: 15; j_gene: TRBJ2-5; v_gene: TRBV29-1; d_gene: TRBD2; CDR3aa: CSAARTSGKTETQYF; CDR3nt: TGCAGCGCCGCCCGGACTAGCGGAAAGACCGAGACCCAGTACTTC
abundance: NA; len: 13; j_gene: TRBJ2-5; v_gene: TRBV15; d_gene: TRBD1; CDR3aa: CATSRRQGETQYF; CDR3nt: TGTGCCACCAGCAGGAGACAGGGGGAGACCCAGTACTTC
abundance: NA; len: 13; j_gene: TRBJ2-7; v_gene: TRBV3-1; d_gene: NA; CDR3aa: CASSQEVGYEQYF; CDR3nt: TGTGCCAGCAGCCAAGAGGTGGGGTACGAGCAGTACTTC
abundance: NA; len: 13; j_gene: TRBJ2-5; v_gene: TRBV7-6; d_gene: NA; CDR3aa: CASSFFGGETQYF; CDR3nt: TGTGCCAGCAGCTTCTTCGGGGGAGAGACCCAGTACTTC
abundance: few; len: 14; j_gene: TRBJ2-1; v_gene: TRBV12-3/TRBV12-4; d_gene: NA; CDR3aa: CARRGESSYNEQFF; CDR3nt: TGTGCCCGCAGGGGGGAAAGCTCCTACAATGAGCAGTTCTTC
abundance: NA; len: 16; j_gene: TRBJ2-3; v_gene: TRBV21-1; d_gene: NA; CDR3aa: CASSKEERRFGDTQYF; CDR3nt: TGTGCCAGCAGCAAGGAAGAACGGAGGTTTGGTGATACGCAGTATTTT
abundance: NA; len: 14; j_gene: TRBJ2-5; v_gene: TRBV4-1; d_gene: NA; CDR3aa: CASSQVVRTETQYF; CDR3nt: TGCGCCAGCAGCCAAGTGGTCCGTACGGAGACCCAGTACTTC
abundance: few; len: 10; j_gene: TRBJ1-2; v_gene: TRBV7-4; d_gene: NA; CDR3aa: CASSLVGYTF; CDR3nt: TGTGCCAGCAGCTTAGTCGGCTACACCTTC
abundance: many; len: 15; j_gene: TRBJ2-5; v_gene: TRBV13; d_gene: TRBD2; CDR3aa: CASSMTSGSQETQYF; CDR3nt: TGTGCCAGCAGCATGACTAGCGGGTCGCAAGAGACCCAGTACTTC
abundance: NA; len: 15; j_gene: TRBJ2-1; v_gene: TRBV13; d_gene: NA; CDR3aa: CASSLWGTDYSEQFF; CDR3nt: TGTGCCAGCAGCTTATGGGGGACCGACTACAGTGAGCAGTTCTTC
abundance: NA; len: 16; j_gene: TRBJ1-5; v_gene: TRBV28; d_gene: NA; CDR3aa: CASSPQAGGGNQPQHF; CDR3nt: TGTGCCAGCAGTCCTCAGGCGGGGGGTGGCAATCAGCCCCAGCATTTT
abundance: NA; len: 12; j_gene: TRBJ2-3; v_gene: TRBV6-1; d_gene: NA; CDR3aa: CASTGPGDTQYF; CDR3nt: TGTGCCAGCACCGGACCTGGGGATACGCAGTATTTT
abundance: NA; len: 17; j_gene: TRBJ1-2; v_gene: TRBV7-9; d_gene: TRBD1; CDR3aa: CASSPPLVTGVRDGYTF; CDR3nt: TGTGCCAGCAGCCCCCCCTTGGTGACAGGGGTGCGGGATGGCTACACCTTC
abundance: NA; len: 14; j_gene: TRBJ2-1; v_gene: TRBV28; d_gene: NA; CDR3aa: CASSFLRPYNEQFF; CDR3nt: TGTGCCAGCAGTTTTCTGCGGCCCTACAATGAGCAGTTCTTC
abundance: few; len: 13; j_gene: TRBJ2-7; v_gene: TRBV7-9; d_gene: NA; CDR3aa: CASSWGDSYEQYF; CDR3nt: TGTGCCAGCAGTTGGGGGGACTCCTACGAGCAGTACTTC
abundance: once; len: 16; j_gene: TRBJ2-3; v_gene: TRBV12-3/TRBV12-4; d_gene: NA; CDR3aa: CASSFGATIGTDTQYF; CDR3nt: TGTGCCAGCAGTTTTGGAGCCACCATCGGCACAGATACGCAGTATTTT
abundance: NA; len: 14; j_gene: TRBJ2-1; v_gene: TRBV7-2; d_gene: NA; CDR3aa: CASSLGGGSYEQFF; CDR3nt: TGTGCCAGCAGCCTAGGGGGCGGGAGCTATGAGCAGTTCTTC
abundance: NA; len: 13; j_gene: TRBJ2-7; v_gene: TRBV5-1; d_gene: NA; CDR3aa: CASSVGTNNEQYF; CDR3nt: TGCGCCAGCAGCGTGGGGACGAACAATGAGCAGTACTTC
abundance: NA; len: 14; j_gene: TRBJ2-7; v_gene: TRBV3-1; d_gene: NA; CDR3aa: CASSQAVGFYEQYF; CDR3nt: TGTGCCAGCAGCCAGGCCGTGGGTTTCTACGAGCAGTACTTC
abundance: once; len: 13; j_gene: TRBJ2-7; v_gene: TRBV19; d_gene: NA; CDR3aa: CASTRELGYEQYF; CDR3nt: TGTGCCAGTACTCGGGAGCTTGGCTACGAGCAGTACTTC
abundance: NA; len: 14; j_gene: TRBJ1-6; v_gene: TRBV10-3; d_gene: TRBD1; CDR3aa: CAISAGDSNSPLHF; CDR3nt: TGTGCCATCAGTGCGGGGGACAGCAATTCACCCCTCCACTTT
abundance: NA; len: 13; j_gene: TRBJ2-5; v_gene: TRBV27; d_gene: NA; CDR3aa: CASSLYPLDEQYF; CDR3nt: TGTGCCAGCAGTTTATACCCCCTGGATGAGCAGTACTTC
abundance: few; len: 13; j_gene: TRBJ1-2; v_gene: TRBV2; d_gene: NA; CDR3aa: CASSDTSIYGYTF; CDR3nt: TGTGCCAGCAGCGACACCAGTATCTATGGCTACACCTTC
abundance: few; len: 11; j_gene: TRBJ2-7; v_gene: TRBV20-1; d_gene: NA; CDR3aa: CSARTKGEQYF; CDR3nt: TGCAGTGCGAGAACAAAGGGAGAGCAGTACTTC
abundance: NA; len: 18; j_gene: TRBJ2-6; v_gene: TRBV20-1; d_gene: TRBD2; CDR3aa: CSASVTGTRPSGANVLTF; CDR3nt: TGCAGTGCTAGCGTTACCGGGACTAGACCTTCTGGGGCCAACGTCCTGACTTTC
abundance: NA; len: 14; j_gene: TRBJ2-1; v_gene: TRBV24-1; d_gene: TRBD2; CDR3aa: CATSETGGPNEQFF; CDR3nt: TGTGCCACCAGTGAGACGGGAGGGCCGAATGAGCAGTTCTTC
abundance: few; len: 12; j_gene: TRBJ2-7; v_gene: TRBV29-1; d_gene: TRBD1; CDR3aa: CSVVGQGYEQYF; CDR3nt: TGCAGCGTTGTTGGACAGGGCTACGAGCAGTACTTC
abundance: NA; len: 17; j_gene: TRBJ2-1; v_gene: TRBV11-2; d_gene: NA; CDR3aa: CASSLERAGGRYNEQFF; CDR3nt: TGTGCCAGCAGCTTAGAGAGGGCCGGGGGCAGGTACAATGAGCAGTTCTTC
abundance: once; len: 12; j_gene: TRBJ2-7; v_gene: TRBV29-1; d_gene: NA; CDR3aa: CSIEDDGYEQYF; CDR3nt: TGCAGCATTGAAGATGATGGCTACGAGCAGTACTTC
abundance: NA; len: 15; j_gene: TRBJ2-1; v_gene: TRBV6-7; d_gene: NA; CDR3aa: CASSYSGGALNEQFF; CDR3nt: TGTGCCAGCAGTTACTCGGGGGGCGCATTGAATGAGCAGTTCTTC
abundance: NA; len: 16; j_gene: TRBJ2-5; v_gene: TRBV5-6; d_gene: TRBD1; CDR3aa: CASSLRGGQGAKTQYF; CDR3nt: TGTGCCAGCAGCTTGAGAGGGGGACAGGGGGCCAAGACCCAGTACTTC
abundance: NA; len: 13; j_gene: TRBJ2-5; v_gene: TRBV20-1; d_gene: NA; CDR3aa: CSVAREPQETQYF; CDR3nt: TGCAGTGTTGCTCGAGAGCCACAAGAGACCCAGTACTTC
abundance: few; len: 19; j_gene: TRBJ2-1; v_gene: TRBV5-1; d_gene: TRBD1; CDR3aa: CASSLTGTGAAGVYNEQFF; CDR3nt: TGCGCCAGCAGCTTGACCGGGACAGGGGCTGCAGGGGTTTACAATGAGCAGTTCTTC
abundance: few; len: 15; j_gene: TRBJ2-5; v_gene: TRBV7-9; d_gene: NA; CDR3aa: CASSLPTGGAETQYF; CDR3nt: TGTGCCAGCAGCTTACCCACAGGGGGGGCAGAGACCCAGTACTTC
abundance: NA; len: 13; j_gene: TRBJ2-5; v_gene: TRBV2; d_gene: TRBD2; CDR3aa: CASSEGGLGRQYF; CDR3nt: TGTGCCAGCAGTGAAGGAGGACTAGGCCGACAGTACTTC
abundance: few; len: 16; j_gene: TRBJ2-3; v_gene: TRBV28; d_gene: NA; CDR3aa: CASSAFGTPTKDTQYF; CDR3nt: TGTGCCAGCAGCGCCTTCGGGACTCCCACCAAAGATACGCAGTATTTT
abundance: NA; len: 15; j_gene: TRBJ2-4; v_gene: TRBV11-2; d_gene: TRBD1; CDR3aa: CASSPGTGVRNIQYF; CDR3nt: TGTGCCAGCAGCCCTGGGACAGGGGTTAGGAACATTCAGTACTTC
abundance: NA; len: 13; j_gene: TRBJ2-7; v_gene: TRBV2; d_gene: NA; CDR3aa: CASGGEVYYEQYF; CDR3nt: TGTGCCAGCGGAGGGGAGGTCTACTACGAGCAGTACTTC